The subject of this entry is one TCR beta chain. This record comes from a study of blood T cell repertoires in COVID-19. Sequencing was performed with immunoSEQ multiplex PCR; in TCRdb, only in-frame clones are kept and a portion is missing. The sample includes about 150,000 clones, roughly 80% of them seen just once. The sequencing input was PBMCs or T cells enriched from blood (not recorded which). The TCR originated in a man between 50 and 59 years old who had recovered from COVID-19.

CDR3 bases: TGCGCCAGCAGTGGCTCGGCTAGGCGTTATGGCTACACCTTC. Translation gives CASSGSARRYGYTF. This rearrangement joins TRBV5-1 to TRBJ1-2; no definite D call. Deletions cut 5 bases from V and 5 bases from J, with 16 bases between. Germline CDR1 reads SGHRS; CDR2 reads YFSETQ. This CDR3 is 14 amino acids long.